This entry is about one T cell receptor (beta chain). The source of the sample is a study of blood T cell repertoires in COVID-19. Overall study: Whether acute or convalescent, the COVID-19 samples came from the United States, Italy and Spain. T cells, B-cell-depleted T cells, or PBMCs supplied cDNA or gDNA.

This CDR3 has 14 residues. The germline CDR1 and CDR2 sequences are MDHEN and SYDVKM. Trimming shortened V by 2 bases and J by 6 bases, and 14 bases separated the two germline ends. Assay used: immunoSEQ multiplex PCR; TCRdb lists only in-frame clones, some missing. The repertoire includes more than 40,000 clones, 85% to 90% of them detected once, and just over 9.5% sits in the top ten. The clonotype originates from a man aged 50-59 years with active COVID-19. The chain joins TRBV28 to TRBJ2-7; weak D call: TRBD2 (5 bases). The sequenced sample consisted of peripheral blood. CDR3 DNA sequence: TGTGCCAGCAGTTTAGCCGCACGTCGGGGCGAGCAGTACTTC. Translating gives CASSLAARRGEQYF.